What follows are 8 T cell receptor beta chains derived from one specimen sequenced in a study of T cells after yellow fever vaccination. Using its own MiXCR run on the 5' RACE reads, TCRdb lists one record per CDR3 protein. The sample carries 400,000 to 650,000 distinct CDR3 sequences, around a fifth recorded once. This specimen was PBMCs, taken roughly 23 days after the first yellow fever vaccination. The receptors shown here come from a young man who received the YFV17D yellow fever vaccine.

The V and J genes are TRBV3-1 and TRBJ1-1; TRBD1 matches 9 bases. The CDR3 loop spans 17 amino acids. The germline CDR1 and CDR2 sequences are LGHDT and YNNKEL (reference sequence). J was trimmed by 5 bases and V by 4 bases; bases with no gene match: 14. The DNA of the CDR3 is TGTGCCAGCAGCCCTGCGGGACAGGGTATTGATTGGACTGAAGCTTTCTTT. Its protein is CASSPAGQGIDWTEAFF.

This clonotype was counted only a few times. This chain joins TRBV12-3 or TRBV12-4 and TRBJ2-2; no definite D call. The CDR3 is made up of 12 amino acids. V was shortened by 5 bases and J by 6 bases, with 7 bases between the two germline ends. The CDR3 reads CASSMKAGELFF. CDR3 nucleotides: TGTGCCAGCAGTATGAAAGCCGGGGAGCTGTTTTTT.

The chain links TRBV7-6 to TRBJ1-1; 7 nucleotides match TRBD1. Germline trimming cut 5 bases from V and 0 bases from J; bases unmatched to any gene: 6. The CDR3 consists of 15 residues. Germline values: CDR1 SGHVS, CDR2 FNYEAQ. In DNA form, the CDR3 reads TGTGCCAGCAGCCCACAGGGGAACCTGAACACTGAAGCTTTCTTT. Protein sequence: CASSPQGNLNTEAFF.

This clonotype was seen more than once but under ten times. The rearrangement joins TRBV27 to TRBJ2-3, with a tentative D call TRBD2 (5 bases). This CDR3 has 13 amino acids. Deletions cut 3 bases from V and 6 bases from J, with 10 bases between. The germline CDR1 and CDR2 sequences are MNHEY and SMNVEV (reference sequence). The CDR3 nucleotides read TGTGCCAGCAGTTTCTTAAGGGAGGATACGCAGTATTTT. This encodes CASSFLREDTQYF.

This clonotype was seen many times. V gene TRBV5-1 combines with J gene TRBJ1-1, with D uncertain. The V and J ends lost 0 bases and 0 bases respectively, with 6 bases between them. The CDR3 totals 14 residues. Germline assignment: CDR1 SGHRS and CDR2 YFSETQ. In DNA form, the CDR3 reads TGCGCCAGCAGCTTGGCGCAGATGAACACTGAAGCTTTCTTT. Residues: CASSLAQMNTEAFF.

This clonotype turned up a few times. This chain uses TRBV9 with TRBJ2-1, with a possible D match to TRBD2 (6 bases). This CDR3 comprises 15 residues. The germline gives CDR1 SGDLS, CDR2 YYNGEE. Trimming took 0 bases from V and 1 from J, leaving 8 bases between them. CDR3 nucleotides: TGTGCCAGCAGCGTAGTGCGGGGTTCCTACAATGAGCAGTTCTTC. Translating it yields CASSVVRGSYNEQFF.

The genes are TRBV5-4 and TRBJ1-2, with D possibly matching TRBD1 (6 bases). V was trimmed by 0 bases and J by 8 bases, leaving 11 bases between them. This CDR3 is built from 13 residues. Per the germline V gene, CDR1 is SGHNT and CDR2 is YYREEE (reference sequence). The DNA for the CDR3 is TGTGCCAGCAGCTTGGAAAAGGGGGGCGGCTACACCTTC. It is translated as CASSLEKGGGYTF.

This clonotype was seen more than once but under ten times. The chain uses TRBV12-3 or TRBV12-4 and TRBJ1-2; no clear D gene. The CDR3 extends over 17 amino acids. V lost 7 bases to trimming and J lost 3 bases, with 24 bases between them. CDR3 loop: CASTQMARSFYDYGYTF. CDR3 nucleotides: TGTGCCAGCACTCAAATGGCCAGGTCTTTTTACGACTATGGCTACACCTTC.